This T cell receptor (beta chain) was documented in a study of blood T cells in healthy people across ages. Whole-study findings and limits: PBMCs were not sorted, which prevented a conclusive comparison of naive versus antigen-experienced cells.

It was with a sample-barcoded 5' primer and a J-beta primer mix that a second PCR of roughly 7 to 12 cycles was run. One entry per CDR3 protein, called by TCRdb with MiXCR from the 5' RACE reads. The sample comprises fewer than 1.5 million distinct CDR3 sequences, about 43% of which are singletons, and roughly 7.9% rests with the top ten. The V gene lost 4 bases and the J gene lost 5 bases, with 11 bases spanning the gap. Germline CDR1 SQVTM, CDR2 ANQGSEA. The CDR3 is made up of 13 amino acids. The sample holds a few counts of this clonotype. The antigen remains unidentified. The donors, healthy Caucasians from Russia, were aged about 6 to 95. Every donor gave about 9 milliliters of peripheral blood. The amount of total RNA extracted per sample was at least 5 micrograms.

The source material was blood. The chain links TRBV29-1 to TRBJ2-2; TRBD1 or TRBD2 may be the D gene (5 bases each). This TCR was sampled from a woman aged 18-35 years in good health. CDR3 region: CSVVWGSTGELFF. The DNA of the CDR3 is TGCAGCGTTGTCTGGGGGAGTACCGGGGAGCTGTTTTTT.